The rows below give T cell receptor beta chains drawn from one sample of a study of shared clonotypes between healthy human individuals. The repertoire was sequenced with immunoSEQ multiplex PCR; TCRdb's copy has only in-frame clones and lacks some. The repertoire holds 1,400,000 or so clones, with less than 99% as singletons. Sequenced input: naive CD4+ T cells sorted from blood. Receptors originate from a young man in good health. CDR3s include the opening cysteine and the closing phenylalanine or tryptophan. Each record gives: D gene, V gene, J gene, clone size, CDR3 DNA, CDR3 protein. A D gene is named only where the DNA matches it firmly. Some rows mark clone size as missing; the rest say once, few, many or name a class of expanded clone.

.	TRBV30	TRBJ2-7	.	TGTGCCTGGAGACCGCCCAATGGGAACGAGCAGTACTTC	CAWRPPNGNEQYF
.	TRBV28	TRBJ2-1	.	TGTGCCAGCAGTTTACCCAACCCTGGCCCCCTGGGAAATGAGCAGTTCTTC	CASSLPNPGPLGNEQFF
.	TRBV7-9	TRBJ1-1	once	TGTGCCAGCAGCTTAGACAGTACCACTGAAGCTTTCTTT	CASSLDSTTEAFF
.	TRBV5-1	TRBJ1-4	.	TGCGCCAGCAGCCCGGAGATGCCGGGTGAAAAACTGTTTTTT	CASSPEMPGEKLFF
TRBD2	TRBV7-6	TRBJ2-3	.	TGTGCCAGCAGCTTAGGGGCTAGCGGAGCCACAGATACGCAGTATTTT	CASSLGASGATDTQYF
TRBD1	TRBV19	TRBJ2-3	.	TGTGCCAGCAGGGACAGGGGGAAGGCAGATACGCAGTATTTT	CASRDRGKADTQYF
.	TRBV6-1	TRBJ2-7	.	TGTGCCAGCAGTGAACTTCAGGGGCGCTACGAGCAGTACTTC	CASSELQGRYEQYF
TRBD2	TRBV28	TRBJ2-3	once	TGTGCCAGCAGTCGACTAGCGGGAGGGTATGATACGCAGTATTTT	CASSRLAGGYDTQYF
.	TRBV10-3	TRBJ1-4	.	TGTGCCATCAGTGATACAGCAACTAATGAAAAACTGTTTTTT	CAISDTATNEKLFF
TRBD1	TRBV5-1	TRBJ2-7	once	TGCGCCAGCCGGGACAGCTCCTACGAGCAGTACTTC	CASRDSSYEQYF
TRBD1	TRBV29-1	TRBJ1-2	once	TGCAGCGTCGGGACAGGGCACGGCTACACCTTC	CSVGTGHGYTF
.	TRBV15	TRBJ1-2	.	TGTGCCACCAGCAGAAGGGAGCATCTCCATCTTCGCTACACCTTC	CATSRREHLHLRYTF
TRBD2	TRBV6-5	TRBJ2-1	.	TGTGCCAGCAGGACTAGCGGGAATGAGCAGTTCTTC	CASRTSGNEQFF
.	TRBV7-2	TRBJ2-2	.	TGTGCCAGCAGCCCCCGGGTAGCGATGAACACCGGGGAGCTGTTTTTT	CASSPRVAMNTGELFF
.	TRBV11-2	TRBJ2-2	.	TGTGCCAGCAGCTTAACCCGCACCGGGGAGCTGTTTTTT	CASSLTRTGELFF
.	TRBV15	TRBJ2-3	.	TGTGCCACCAGGGCTGGGGGCACAGATACGCAGTATTTT	CATRAGGTDTQYF
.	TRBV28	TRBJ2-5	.	TGTGCCAGCAGGACGTACGGGGGCGGCCAAGAGACCCAGTACTTC	CASRTYGGGQETQYF
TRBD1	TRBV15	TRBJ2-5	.	TGTGCCACCAGCAGAGGATCCGGGACAGCTGCCCAGACCCAGTACTTC	CATSRGSGTAAQTQYF
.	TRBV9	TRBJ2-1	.	TGTGCCAGCAGCGTGGCAGGATCCAATGAGCAGTTCTTC	CASSVAGSNEQFF
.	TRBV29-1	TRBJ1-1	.	TGCAGCGCCCGGAATCGAGGGGAGAACACTGAAGCTTTCTTT	CSARNRGENTEAFF
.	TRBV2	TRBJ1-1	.	TGTGCCAGCAGTAGACGGAACACTGAAGCTTTCTTT	CASSRRNTEAFF
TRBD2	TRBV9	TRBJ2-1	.	TGTGCCAGCAGCACCCAGACTAGCGGGAGGTACAATGAGCAGTTCTTC	CASSTQTSGRYNEQFF
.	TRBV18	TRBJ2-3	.	TGTGCCAGCTCTGTAGGATCCGCCGGGGATACGCAGTATTTT	CASSVGSAGDTQYF
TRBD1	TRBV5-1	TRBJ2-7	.	TGCGCCAGCAGCGAGGGACAGGGGGAGAGGGAGCAGTACTTC	CASSEGQGEREQYF
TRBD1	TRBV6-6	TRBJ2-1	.	TGTGCCAGCAGTTACCAGGGGACAGGGGGCAATGAGCAGTTCTTC	CASSYQGTGGNEQFF
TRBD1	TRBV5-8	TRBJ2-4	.	TGTGCCAGCAGCTTCGGGACAGGGGTAAACATTCAGTACTTC	CASSFGTGVNIQYF
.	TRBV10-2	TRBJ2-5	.	TGCGCCACCATGAAACGGCCCATAGTGGACCAGTACTTC	CATMKRPIVDQYF
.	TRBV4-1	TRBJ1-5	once	TGCGCCAGCAGCCAACTTTTTACAGTTAATCAGCCCCAGCATTTT	CASSQLFTVNQPQHF
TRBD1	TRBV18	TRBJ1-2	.	TGTGCCAGCTCACCTACAGGGGCCCTCGGTGAAGTGGATGGCTACACCTTC	CASSPTGALGEVDGYTF
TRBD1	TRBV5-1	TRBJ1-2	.	TGCGCCAGCAGCTTGGGGACAGGGATTGGCTACACCTTC	CASSLGTGIGYTF
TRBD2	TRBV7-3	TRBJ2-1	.	TGTGCCAGCAGCTTAACCTATAGTCTAGCGGGAGTGAGGGATGAGCAGTTCTTC	CASSLTYSLAGVRDEQFF
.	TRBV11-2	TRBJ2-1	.	TGTGCCAGCAGCTTAGCTAGCCTCCATAATGAGCAGTTCTTC	CASSLASLHNEQFF
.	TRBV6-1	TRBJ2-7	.	TGTGCCAGCAGTCCTATAAAAGACACGTACGAGCAGTACTTC	CASSPIKDTYEQYF
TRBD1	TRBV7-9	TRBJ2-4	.	TGTGCCAGCAGCTTAACAGGGACAGAGCAGGACATTCAGTACTTC	CASSLTGTEQDIQYF
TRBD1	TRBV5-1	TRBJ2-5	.	TGCGCCAGCAGCCGAGGGGGCTCGGAGACCCAGTACTTC	CASSRGGSETQYF
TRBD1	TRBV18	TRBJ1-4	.	TGTGCCAGCTCACCAGAACCCGGGACAGGGTTAACTAATGAAAAACTGTTTTTT	CASSPEPGTGLTNEKLFF
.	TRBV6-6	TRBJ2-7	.	TGTGCCAGCAGAATGGACATCAGCACCGAGCAGTACTTC	CASRMDISTEQYF
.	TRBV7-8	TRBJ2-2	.	TGTGCCAGCAGCCCCGACCACCGGGGGTGGGACACCGGGGAGCTGTTTTTT	CASSPDHRGWDTGELFF
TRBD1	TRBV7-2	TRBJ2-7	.	TGTGCCAGCAGCCGATACGGGACAGTTGGCTACGAGCAGTACTTC	CASSRYGTVGYEQYF
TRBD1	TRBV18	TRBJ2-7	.	TGTGCCAGCTCACCGATCCCGGGACAGATTTACGAGCAGTACTTC	CASSPIPGQIYEQYF
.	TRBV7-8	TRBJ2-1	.	TGTGCCAGCAGCTTATCACAGGTGGAGGGTACTCACCAGTTCTTC	CASSLSQVEGTHQFF
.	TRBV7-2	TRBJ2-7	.	TGTGCCAGCAGCTTAAGGTTCGGGGTATCCTACGAGCAGTACTTC	CASSLRFGVSYEQYF
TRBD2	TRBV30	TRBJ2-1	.	TGTGCCTGGAGTCTCTCGATAGCGGGTCTCTACAATGAGCAGTTCTTC	CAWSLSIAGLYNEQFF
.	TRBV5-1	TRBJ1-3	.	TGCGCCAGCAGCTTGGGAGAAACTGGAAACACCATATATTTT	CASSLGETGNTIYF
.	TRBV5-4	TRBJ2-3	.	TGTGCCAGCAGCTTGGTACGGACTCAAGGCACAGATACGCAGTATTTT	CASSLVRTQGTDTQYF
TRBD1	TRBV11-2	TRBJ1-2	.	TGTGCCAGCAGGATGACAGGGGGCGGTAACTATGGCTACACCTTC	CASRMTGGGNYGYTF
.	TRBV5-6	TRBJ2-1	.	TGTGCCAGCAGCTTACCTGGGAAGTACCACAATGAGCAGTTCTTC	CASSLPGKYHNEQFF
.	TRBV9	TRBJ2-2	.	TGTGCCAGCATGCAGGGGCACAACACCGGGGAGCTGTTTTTT	CASMQGHNTGELFF
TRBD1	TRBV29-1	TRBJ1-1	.	TGCAGCGTTCGCTACAGGGGGCGATACGGCACTGAAGCTTTCTTT	CSVRYRGRYGTEAFF
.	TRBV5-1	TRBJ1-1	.	TGCGCCAGCAGCCCAAGGGCCAGTGAAGCTTTCTTT	CASSPRASEAFF
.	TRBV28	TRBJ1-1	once	TGTGCCAGCAGTCCTGGACCAGCAGGAGGTTTCTTT	CASSPGPAGGFF
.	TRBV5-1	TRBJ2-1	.	TGCGCCAGCAGCCCGAGGACAGTTAATGAGCAGTTCTTC	CASSPRTVNEQFF